Following are 18 T cell receptor beta chains from one sample sequenced in a study of T cell repertoires in ileal Crohn's disease. Here immunoSEQ multiplex PCR was the method, and the copy in TCRdb shows in-frame clones only, minus some. The sample includes some 4,600 clones, around 74% seen only once; the top ten take 20%. The sequenced sample consisted of ileal tissue. These receptors were taken from an adult with Crohn's disease.

This clone was seen more than once but under ten times. The J gene is TRBJ2-3, the V gene TRBV6-1; D may be TRBD1 (5 bases). CDR1 is MNHNS and CDR2 is SASEGT in the germline V gene. V was trimmed by 7 bases and J by 1 base, leaving 15 bases between them. The CDR3 is 15 residues long. The CDR3 bases are TGTGCCAGCATCCCCCCCGTGGGGCGCACAGATACGCAGTATTTT. Its protein is CASIPPVGRTDTQYF.

Note on this clone: The junction does not match germline at one end; this may be a read error. This sequence joins TRBV7-7 and TRBJ2-5; 8 nucleotides align to TRBD1. The DNA matches TRBJ2-7 better at its end, which makes the J call doubtful. Germline V gene lookup returns CDR1 SSHAT and CDR2 FNYEAQ (reference sequence). The CDR3 totals 13 residues. CDR3 sequence reads: CASSHGTGYEQYF. The CDR3 nucleotides are TGTGCTAGCAGCCACGGGACAGGCTACGAGCAGTACTTC.

The rearrangement joins TRBV27 to TRBJ1-6, with a tentative D call TRBD1 (6 bases). The CDR3 covers 16 residues. The germline gives CDR1 MNHEY, CDR2 SMNVEV (reference sequence). Trimming took 6 bases from V and 7 from J, leaving 19 bases between them. The CDR3 DNA follows: TGTGCCAGCAGATTGAGGGGGTCCGCACCAAATTCACCCCTCCACTTT. Translated: CASRLRGSAPNSPLHF.

The chain combines TRBV7-9 with TRBJ2-1, with 7 bases matching TRBD2. The germline gives CDR1 SEHNR, CDR2 FQNEAQ (reference sequence). This CDR3 contains 14 residues. J lost 3 bases, V lost 3 bases, and 2 bases had no gene match. The CDR3 protein is CASSLGGDYNEQFF. The CDR3 DNA follows: TGTGCCAGCAGCTTGGGGGGGGACTACAATGAGCAGTTCTTC.

This CDR3 reads CASSIGGQGQNYGYTF. CDR3 nucleotides: TGTGCCAGTAGTATAGGAGGCCAGGGACAGAACTATGGCTACACCTTC. The genes are TRBV19 and TRBJ1-2, with 7 bases aligning to TRBD1. The CDR3 consists of 16 residues. Germline CDR1 is LNHDA and CDR2 is SQIVND (reference sequence). V shed 1 base and J 2 bases; nucleotides not matched to a gene: 7.

The genes are TRBV6-4 and TRBJ2-6; 7 nucleotides align to TRBD2. The CDR3 totals 17 residues. The trim removed 2 bases at V and 1 base at J, leaving 5 bases unmatched. CDR1 is MRHNA, CDR2 SNTAGT, per germline. The CDR3 loop is CASSDRGGLSGANVLTF. In nucleotides, the CDR3 is TGTGCCAGCAGTGACCGTGGGGGACTATCTGGGGCCAACGTCCTGACTTTC.

The rearrangement joins TRBV2 to TRBJ2-7; the D gene is possibly TRBD1 (5 bases). The germline CDR1 and CDR2 sequences are SNHLY and FYNNEI. The CDR3 loop spans 13 amino acids. The V end lost 5 bases, the J end lost 6 bases, and 14 bases lay between the germline ends. The CDR3 reads CASSRSDKREQYF. The CDR3 DNA sequence: TGTGCCAGCAGTCGCTCGGACAAGCGCGAGCAGTACTTC.

This clone was detected once. The chain employs TRBV5-6 and TRBJ2-2; TRBD2 might be the D (5 bases). The length of the CDR3 is 13 residues. CDR1 and CDR2 (germline): SGHDT, YYEEEE. Trimming took off 1 base at V and 5 bases at J, with 6 bases between the two ends. CDR3 residues: CASSLSGTGELFF. CDR3 in DNA: TGTGCCAGCAGCTTGTCGGGGACCGGGGAGCTGTTTTTT. The variable domain in full, completed from reference TRBV5-6 and TRBJ2-2, reads DAGVTQSPTHLIKTRGQQVTLRCSPKSGHDTVSWYQQALGQGPQFIFQYYEEEERQRGNFPDRFSGHQFPNYSSELNVNALLLGDSALYLCASSLSGTGELFFGEGSRLTVL.

The V gene is TRBV30, the J gene TRBJ1-4; D uncertain. Germline V gene data show CDR1 as GTSNPN and CDR2 as SVGIG (reference sequence). V dropped 1 base and J dropped 5 bases, with 8 bases sitting between them. The CDR3 runs to 13 residues. CDR3: CAWSEAENEKLFF. In DNA form, the CDR3 reads TGTGCCTGGAGTGAGGCGGAGAATGAAAAACTGTTTTTT.

The rearrangement uses TRBV5-4 and TRBJ1-2; D is unresolved. This CDR3 has 12 amino acids. Germline CDR1 is SGHNT and CDR2 is YYREEE (reference sequence). V lost 4 bases and J lost 4, with 8 bases in between. CDR3 coding DNA: TGTGCCAGCAGCGCTAATGCCTATGGCTACACCTTC. Its protein product is CASSANAYGYTF. The full variable domain, in which reference TRBV5-4 and TRBJ1-2 provide the parts outside the CDR3, is ETGVTQSPTHLIKTRGQQVTLRCSSQSGHNTVSWYQQALGQGPQFIFQYYREEENGRGNFPPRFSGLQFPNYSSELNVNALELDDSALYLCASSANAYGYTFGSGTRLTVV.

This clone was counted a few times. The gene calls are TRBV7-9 and TRBJ2-2; perhaps TRBD1 as D (6 bases). The V end was cut by 4 bases, the J end by 3 bases, with 15 bases between. Germline CDR1 and CDR2: SEHNR and FQNEAQ (reference sequence). This CDR3 is 16 amino acids long. As DNA, the CDR3 is TGTGCCAGCAGCTCCCAGGGGACAAGCTACACCGGGGAGCTGTTTTTT. As protein: CASSSQGTSYTGELFF.

V and J are TRBV11-3 and TRBJ2-1; TRBD1 agrees at 11 bases. V was pared by 5 bases and J by 8 bases, with 8 bases of the junction left unmatched. CDR1 and CDR2 from the germline V gene are SGHNT and YENEEA. This CDR3 comprises 15 residues. Here the CDR3 reads CASSGQGAIRDEQFF. Here the CDR3 DNA reads TGTGCCAGCAGCGGACAGGGGGCCATTAGGGATGAGCAGTTCTTC. Full variable domain (missing parts from reference TRBV11-3 and TRBJ2-1): EAGVVQSPRYKIIEKKQPVAFWCNPISGHNTLYWYLQNLGQGPELLIRYENEEAVDDSQLPKDRFSAERLKGVDSTLKIQPAELGDSAVYLCASSGQGAIRDEQFFGPGTRLTVL.

The V and J genes are TRBV2 and TRBJ2-3, with D perhaps TRBD2 (6 bases). The CDR3 covers 13 residues. Germline V gene sequence: CDR1 SNHLY, CDR2 FYNNEI. V lost 2 bases and J 3 bases, leaving 6 bases between the germline ends. The CDR3 spells CASSERETDTQYF. The CDR3 DNA follows: TGTGCCAGCAGTGAACGGGAGACAGATACGCAGTATTTT.

This chain joins TRBV5-1 and TRBJ1-6; 8 nucleotides align to TRBD1. The CDR3 consists of 15 residues. Trimming took 0 bases from V and 9 from J; bases not matched to a gene: 5. From germline, CDR1 is SGHRS and CDR2 YFSETQ. For the CDR3, the DNA is TGCGCCAGCAGCTTGGCTCAGGGGGCCTTTTCACCCCTCCACTTT. Translating gives CASSLAQGAFSPLHF.

The sample holds a few counts of this clone. V usage is TRBV5-1 and J usage is TRBJ1-3, with no clear D. The V end lost 0 bases, the J end lost 5 bases, and 6 bases lay between the germline ends. Germline values: CDR1 SGHRS, CDR2 YFSETQ. The CDR3 is made up of 13 amino acids. The CDR3 loop is CASSLGDRNTIYF. The CDR3 region has the DNA TGCGCCAGCAGCTTGGGAGACAGAAACACCATATATTTT.

J is TRBJ2-5 and V is TRBV5-1; 14 positions agree with TRBD2. V trimming: 4 bases; J trimming: 4 bases; junction bases outside the gene matches: 9. The CDR3 extends over 17 amino acids. Germline V gene lookup returns CDR1 SGHRS and CDR2 YFSETQ. CDR3 DNA: TGCGCCAGCAGCCCCGGACTAGCGGGGGGTGTAGGAGAGACCCAGTACTTC. This codes for CASSPGLAGGVGETQYF.

J is TRBJ1-2 and V is TRBV7-6, with D maybe TRBD1 (6 bases). From germline, CDR1 is SGHVS and CDR2 FNYEAQ. This CDR3 is 15 amino acids long. The ends were cut back, 3 bases at V and 6 bases at J, with 17 bases in the middle. For the CDR3, the DNA is TGTGCCAGCAGCTTGGGCGTGTCAGGGGCCGATGGCTACACCTTC. Encoded protein: CASSLGVSGADGYTF.

The rearrangement joins TRBV6-6 to TRBJ1-5; D unclear. CDR3 length equals 13 residues. V was cut by 7 bases and J by 0 bases, with 7 bases left in between. Germline assignment: CDR1 MNHNY and CDR2 SVGAGI (reference sequence). This CDR3 reads CASTRGSNQPQHF. CDR3 bases: TGTGCCAGCACGCGGGGTAGCAATCAGCCCCAGCATTTT.